Presented here are 16 T cell receptor beta chains from one specimen sequenced in a study of T cells after yellow fever vaccination. MiXCR was run by TCRdb on the 5' RACE reads, yielding one entry per CDR3 protein. The profile shows tens of thousands of distinct CDR3 sequences, 4% to 5% of them singletons. The sample was PBMCs, either bulk or a sorted T-cell subset (CD4+, CD8+, memory, or dextramer-sorted; not recorded which), taken on the day of the yellow fever booster vaccination. These receptors all stem from a man aged 18-30 years who received the YFV17D yellow fever vaccine.

This clonotype was seen many times. This chain uses TRBV7-2 with TRBJ1-6; 8 bases match TRBD1. Germline V CDR1 and CDR2: SGHTA, FQGNSA. CDR3 length equals 16 residues. Trimming removed 4 bases from V and 9 bases from J; junction bases left unmatched: 11. The chain's CDR3 is CASSSNSDRVSSPLHF. Written as DNA, the CDR3 is TGTGCCAGCAGCTCTAACTCGGACAGGGTGTCTTCACCCCTCCACTTT.

This clonotype was found many times. V usage is TRBV4-3 and J usage is TRBJ2-1; D remains unclear. V lost 1 base to trimming and J lost 0 bases, with 7 bases between them. Looked up from germline, CDR1 is LGHNA and CDR2 is YSLEER. The CDR3 is made up of 15 amino acids. The CDR3 nucleotides read TGCGCCAGCAGCCAAGGCACGAGCTCCTACAATGAGCAGTTCTTC. Amino acids: CASSQGTSSYNEQFF.

The chain links TRBV5-4 to TRBJ2-3, with 11 positions matching TRBD2. CDR1 is SGHNT and CDR2 is YYREEE in the germline V gene (reference sequence). The J segment lost 6 bases and the V segment lost 3 bases, leaving 9 bases of the junction unmatched. The CDR3 spans 16 residues. Here the CDR3 reads CASSSTSGEYRDTQYF. CDR3 DNA: TGTGCCAGCAGCTCGACTAGCGGGGAGTATAGGGATACGCAGTATTTT.

This clonotype has a count of ten or more. This rearrangement joins TRBV5-1 to TRBJ1-1; D is possibly TRBD1 (5 bases). Trimming took off 1 base at V and 4 bases at J, with 8 bases between the two ends. The CDR3 extends over 13 amino acids. Germline V lookup: CDR1 SGHRS, CDR2 YFSETQ. The CDR3 DNA is TGCGCCAGCAGCTTGAAAGGGACCACTGAAGCTTTCTTT. Residues: CASSLKGTTEAFF.

This clonotype was observed many times. The chain couples TRBV4-2 to TRBJ2-5, with 14 bases matching TRBD2. The CDR3 length is 15 residues. V lost 3 bases to trimming and J lost 4 bases; unmatched junction nucleotides: 1. Germline-derived CDR1 and CDR2 are LGHNA and YNFKEQ. The CDR3 is CASSQTSGGAETQYF. The CDR3, as DNA: TGTGCCAGCAGCCAGACTAGCGGGGGGGCAGAGACCCAGTACTTC.

This clonotype was observed many times. This rearrangement joins TRBV4-3 to TRBJ2-7, with D possibly matching TRBD2 (5 bases). Trimming removed 0 bases at V and 1 base at J, with 13 bases between. The germline gives CDR1 LGHNA, CDR2 YSLEER. The CDR3 runs to 16 residues. The CDR3 sequence: CASSQDWASKSYEQYF. The CDR3 nucleotides read TGCGCCAGCAGCCAAGATTGGGCTAGCAAGTCCTACGAGCAGTACTTC.

This clonotype has just a few counts. The rearrangement links TRBV5-5 to TRBJ2-1, with 9 nucleotides matching TRBD1. CDR1 is SGHKS and CDR2 is YYEKEE in the germline V gene (reference sequence). V lost 2 bases to trimming and J lost 4 bases; unmatched junction nucleotides: 4. The CDR3 covers 15 residues. This chain's CDR3 is CASSFRTGVYNEQFF. DNA of the CDR3: TGTGCCAGCAGCTTTCGGACAGGGGTTTACAATGAGCAGTTCTTC.

This clonotype was seen at least ten times. This chain joins TRBV20-1 and TRBJ2-3; D remains ambiguous. Germline V gives CDR1 DFQATT, CDR2 SNEGSKA (reference sequence). The germline V and J ends were trimmed by 2 bases and 0 bases, with 3 bases remaining between them. The CDR3 is made up of 12 amino acids. The CDR3 region is CSARKSTDTQYF. In DNA form, the CDR3 reads TGCAGTGCTAGAAAGAGCACAGATACGCAGTATTTT.

Many counts were recorded for this clonotype. The chain joins TRBV9 to TRBJ2-5; 10 positions match TRBD2. The length of the CDR3 is 16 residues. The germline V gene has CDR1 SGDLS and CDR2 YYNGEE. Trimming cost V 4 bases and J 4 bases; bases outside gene matches: 10. The DNA of the CDR3 is TGTGCCAGCAGCCCCTATAGCGGGGGGCCAGGAGAGACCCAGTACTTC. Residues: CASSPYSGGPGETQYF.

This clonotype was seen at least ten times. The V and J genes are TRBV7-6 and TRBJ2-5; weak D call: TRBD1 (5 bases). This CDR3 is built from 16 residues. V lost 5 bases to trimming and J lost 2 bases, with 18 bases between them. Germline lookup yields CDR1 SGHVS and CDR2 FNYEAQ. The CDR3 sequence: CASSQPLGRTQETQYF. CDR3 in DNA: TGTGCCAGCAGCCAGCCACTGGGCAGGACACAAGAGACCCAGTACTTC.

This clonotype appeared many times. This sequence joins TRBV10-3 and TRBJ1-5; tentatively, D is TRBD1 (5 bases). The CDR3 is made up of 15 amino acids. Germline V gives CDR1 ENHRY, CDR2 SYGVKD. Between the trimmed V and J ends, which lost 6 bases and 1 base, there was a span of 13 bases. CDR3 coding DNA: TGTGCCATCAGGCAGGGCTTGGAGAGCAATCAGCCCCAGCATTTT. As protein: CAIRQGLESNQPQHF.

At least ten counts were recorded for this clonotype. The DNA for the CDR3 is TGCGCCAGCACCATCTGGACAACCCAAGAGACCCAGTACTTC. It specifies CASTIWTTQETQYF. The chain couples TRBV5-1 to TRBJ2-5; D is perhaps TRBD1 (5 bases). This CDR3 is built from 14 residues. CDR1 and CDR2 from the germline V gene are SGHRS and YFSETQ. Trimming took 6 bases from V and 1 from J, leaving 13 bases between them.

This clonotype has ten or more counts. The V and J genes are TRBV11-3 and TRBJ2-3; 7 bases line up with TRBD1. Germline lookup yields CDR1 SGHNT and CDR2 YENEEA. The CDR3 runs 14 residues. Unmatched junction bases numbered 7, after V lost 4 bases and J lost 6 bases. CDR3 DNA: TGTGCCAGCAGCTCAGGGGGAGCGACGGATACGCAGTATTTT. Protein sequence: CASSSGGATDTQYF.

This clonotype was detected only a few times. The genes are TRBV6-1 and TRBJ1-1; D remains ambiguous. The V end lost 6 bases, the J end lost 3 bases, and 11 bases lay between the germline ends. Germline V gene lookup returns CDR1 MNHNS and CDR2 SASEGT. This CDR3 comprises 13 residues. CDR3 region: CASSRGADTEAFF. DNA for the CDR3: TGTGCCAGCAGCCGGGGAGCGGACACTGAAGCTTTCTTT.

V usage is TRBV18 and J usage is TRBJ1-4, with 9 nucleotides matching TRBD1. Germline V lookup: CDR1 KGHSH, CDR2 LQKENI. The J segment lost 5 bases and the V segment lost 2 bases, leaving 3 bases of the junction unmatched. CDR3 length: 15 residues. The CDR3 nucleotides are TGTGCCAGCTCACCATGGGACAGGGCGAATGAAAAACTGTTTTTT. Translation: CASSPWDRANEKLFF.

Many counts were recorded for this clonotype. The rearrangement uses TRBV20-1 and TRBJ2-2, with D possibly called TRBD1 or TRBD2 (6 bases each). Germline V lookup: CDR1 DFQATT, CDR2 SNEGSKA (reference sequence). The ends were cut back, 7 bases at V and 5 bases at J, with 20 bases in the middle. The CDR3 has 15 amino acids. CDR3 sequence reads: CSVMNRQAGTGELFF. The CDR3 nucleotides are TGCAGTGTTATGAACCGACAGGCGGGGACCGGGGAGCTGTTTTTT.